This note documents a single T cell receptor (beta chain) sequence. Its antigen is as yet unknown. Treatment indicated: roughly 19 received Ad26.COV2.S at low or high dose, single or two shots; several received placebo; per-sample allocation not given. On day 63 after the first injection, vaccine and placebo recipients gave samples. The data stem from a study of Ad26.COV2.S vaccination and SARS-CoV-2 variants. Notes on the study in general: After vaccination, substantial breadth of spike-specific CD8+ and CD4+ responses was reported.

Measured with immunoSEQ multiplex PCR; TCRdb has only the in-frame clones, and not every one. The table records some 520,000 clones, around nine tenths of them present only once. Trimming cost V 3 bases and J 2 bases; bases outside gene matches: 5. Looked up from germline, CDR1 is SNHLY and CDR2 is FYNNEI. The CDR3 is 17 residues long. Sequenced here: peripheral blood, sampled in a trial of Ad26.COV2.S vaccine versus placebo. The source is a person aged 18 to 59 who received the Ad26.COV2.S COVID-19 vaccine or a placebo. J is TRBJ2-1 and V is TRBV2; the match to TRBD2 covers 12 bases. Written as DNA, the CDR3 is TGTGCCAGCAGTGATCTACTAGCGGGAGGACCCTACAATGAGCAGTTCTTC. Translated: CASSDLLAGGPYNEQFF.